The 8 T cell receptor beta chains presented below share a single source sample, sequenced in a study of T cells in localized non-small cell lung cancer. Sequencing used immunoSEQ multiplex PCR; TCRdb keeps in-frame clones, though not all of them. Of about 36,000 clones in the sample, approximately 90% are singletons; the top ten hold roughly 7.2%. Sequences were derived from peripheral blood, sampled before any cancer treatment. These receptors came from a woman between 35 and 70 years old with stage I lung adenocarcinoma.

The V call is TRBV21-1, the J call TRBJ2-3; the D call in the table, TRBD2, was not verified against the DNA. TRBV21-1 is noted as a pseudogene. CDR3 length equals 16 residues. CDR3 sequence reads: CASSKVGTYTNDTQYF. DNA of the CDR3: TGTGCCAGCAGCAAAGTCGGGACTTACACAAATGATACGCAGTATTTT.

The chain recombines TRBV30 with TRBJ1-2; TRBD1 agrees at 8 bases. With 3 bases clipped from V and 6 bases from J, the junction kept 9 bases outside the gene matches. This CDR3 is built from 14 residues. CDR1 GTSNPN and CDR2 SVGIG come from the germline V gene (reference sequence). In DNA, the CDR3 is TGTGCCTGGAGGACCTTCCAGGGGGCTGATGGCTACACCTTC. Protein product: CAWRTFQGADGYTF.

This clone has only a few counts. The CDR3 region is CASSADRGGASNQPQHF. The CDR3, as DNA: TGTGCCAGTAGTGCGGACAGGGGCGGCGCGAGCAATCAGCCCCAGCATTTT. The chain uses TRBV19 and TRBJ1-5, with 9 bases matching TRBD1. Trimming cost V 5 bases and J 1 base; bases outside gene matches: 9. CDR1 LNHDA and CDR2 SQIVND come from the germline V gene (reference sequence). This CDR3 is built from 17 residues.

This chain links TRBV11-2 with TRBJ2-7, with 8 bases fitting TRBD1. The V segment lost 6 bases and the J segment 3 bases; nucleotides outside the gene matches: 7. The CDR3 is 14 residues long. Germline V gene sequence: CDR1 SGHAT, CDR2 FQNNGV. The CDR3 DNA sequence: TGTGCCAGCAGGTCCGGGACAGGCGTCTACGAGCAGTACTTC. This gives the protein CASRSGTGVYEQYF.

The chain uses TRBV14 and TRBJ2-6, with TRBD1 as a possible D gene (6 bases). V was shortened by 4 bases and J by 2 bases, with 12 bases between the two germline ends. Per the germline V gene, CDR1 is SGHDN and CDR2 is FVKESK. CDR3 length equals 16 residues. CDR3 sequence: CASSPDSSPGANVLTF. The CDR3 nucleotides read TGTGCCAGCAGCCCGGACAGCTCTCCTGGGGCCAACGTCCTGACTTTC.

The V call is TRBV30, the J call TRBJ1-4; a weak D match, TRBD1 (5 bases). The V end lost 5 bases, the J end lost 6 bases, and 16 bases lay between the germline ends. Germline V lookup: CDR1 GTSNPN, CDR2 SVGIG (reference sequence). The CDR3 totals 14 residues. The CDR3 region has the DNA TGTGCCTGGGGGAGGGGCGGGGACCATGAAAAACTGTTTTTT. Protein: CAWGRGGDHEKLFF. Full variable domain (missing parts from reference TRBV30 and TRBJ1-4): SQTIHQWPATLVQPVGSPLSLECTVEGTSNPNLYWYRQAAGRGLQLLFYSVGIGQISSEVPQNLSASRPQDRQFILSSKKLLLSDSGFYLCAWGRGGDHEKLFFGSGTQLSVL.

CDR3 sequence (DNA): TGTGCCGGGTTCGGGACGGCTGGGGGTACTGAAGCTTTCTTT. The encoded protein is CAGFGTAGGTEAFF. This chain uses TRBV30 with TRBJ1-1, with a possible D match to TRBD1 (5 bases). The germline V and J ends were trimmed by 8 bases and 5 bases, with 21 bases remaining between them. CDR1 is GTSNPN and CDR2 is SVGIG in the germline V gene (reference sequence). The CDR3 consists of 14 residues.

The chain couples TRBV10-3 to TRBJ2-7; D possibly corresponds to TRBD1 (6 bases). This CDR3 has 10 residues. Trimming removed 7 bases from V and 10 bases from J, with 11 bases in between. CDR1 ENHRY and CDR2 SYGVKD come from the germline V gene. CDR3 loop: CAITYRVQYF. The CDR3 coding sequence is TGTGCCATCACCTACAGGGTTCAGTACTTC.